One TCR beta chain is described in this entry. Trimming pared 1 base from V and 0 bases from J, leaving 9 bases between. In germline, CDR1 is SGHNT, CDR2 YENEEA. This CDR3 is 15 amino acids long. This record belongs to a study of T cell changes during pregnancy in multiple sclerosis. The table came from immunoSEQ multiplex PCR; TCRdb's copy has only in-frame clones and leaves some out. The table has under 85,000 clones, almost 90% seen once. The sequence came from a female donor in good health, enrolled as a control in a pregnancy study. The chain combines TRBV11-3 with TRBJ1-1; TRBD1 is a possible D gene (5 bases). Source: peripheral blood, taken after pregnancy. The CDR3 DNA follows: TGTGCCAGCAGCTTAGCGGGGGGAATGAACACTGAAGCTTTCTTT. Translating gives CASSLAGGMNTEAFF.